A selection of T cell receptor beta chains follows, all from one sample in a study of monozygotic twins with cystic fibrosis. Libraries were prepared by immunoSEQ multiplex PCR; TCRdb keeps only in-frame clonotypes and omits some of them. The sample gives 34,000 or so clones, around nine tenths of which show up once; 0.19% is in the top ten. Sequences were obtained from blood. These TCRs come from a boy aged 2-15 years with cystic fibrosis. Both conserved end residues are part of each CDR3. A D gene is named only where the DNA matches it firmly. A row's size may be missing; if present it is once, few, many or a size class.

NA,TRBJ1-1,17,NA,TRBV7-8,TGTGCCAGCAGCTTTCACGGGCGGGGGTATGTGCCAACTGAAGCTTTCTTT,CASSFHGRGYVPTEAFF
NA,TRBJ2-3,15,NA,TRBV5-5,TGTGCCAGCAGCTTCGGCCCCCTGGGTACAGATACGCAGTATTTT,CASSFGPLGTDTQYF
few,TRBJ1-1,12,NA,TRBV19,TGTGCCAGTAGTATCCCTGGGCCTGAAGCTTTCTTT,CASSIPGPEAFF
NA,TRBJ2-5,13,NA,TRBV7-9,TGTGCCAGCAGCTTATATGGGGAAGAGACCCAGTACTTC,CASSLYGEETQYF
NA,TRBJ1-5,15,NA,TRBV6-1,TGTGCCAGCAGTGCGACAGTTGATGGCAATCAGCCCCAGCATTTT,CASSATVDGNQPQHF
once,TRBJ2-7,14,TRBD1,TRBV6-1,TGTGCCAGCAGTGGGACAGGGGCGGAGTACGAGCAGTACTTC,CASSGTGAEYEQYF
NA,TRBJ2-1,14,NA,TRBV2,TGTGCCAGCAGACAGGGCGATTGGCCTAATGAGCAGTTCTTC,CASRQGDWPNEQFF
NA,TRBJ1-1,15,NA,TRBV5-6,TGTGCCAGCAGCTTGGGTATAGGGGGGAACACTGAAGCTTTCTTT,CASSLGIGGNTEAFF
few,TRBJ1-2,12,NA,TRBV2,TGTGCCAGCAGTGAGCCCAACTATGGCTACACCTTC,CASSEPNYGYTF
NA,TRBJ1-5,14,NA,TRBV7-9,TGTGCCAGCAGCTTTGGGGGGGCCCCGCAGCCCCAGCATTTT,CASSFGGAPQPQHF
NA,TRBJ2-7,16,TRBD1,TRBV29-1,TGCAGCGTTGACCTACAAGCCGGGACAGGGCTTAACGAGCAGTACTTC,CSVDLQAGTGLNEQYF
NA,TRBJ1-2,16,NA,TRBV2,TGTGCCAGCAGCGAGTTTCGGGACCTAAATCTCTATGGCTACACCTTC,CASSEFRDLNLYGYTF
NA,TRBJ1-2,13,NA,TRBV4-3,TGCGCCAGCAGCCAAGGGACAGCCTATGGCTACACCTTC,CASSQGTAYGYTF
NA,TRBJ2-2,16,TRBD2,TRBV5-4,TGTGCCAGCAGCACGGGACTAGCGGGGGGCACCGGGGAGCTGTTTTTT,CASSTGLAGGTGELFF
NA,TRBJ1-4,15,NA,TRBV4-2,TGTGCCAGCAGCCAAGATCTGGGGAGGTACTATGAACTGTTTTTT,CASSQDLGRYYELFF
NA,TRBJ2-6,14,TRBD1,TRBV11-2,TGTGCCAGCAGCTCGCTACAGGGGCCCCGCGTCCTGACTTTC,CASSSLQGPRVLTF
NA,TRBJ1-1,13,NA,TRBV19,TGTGCCAGTAAGTGGAGGGAGAACACTGAAGCTTTCTTT,CASKWRENTEAFF
NA,TRBJ1-1,12,NA,TRBV27,TGTGCCAGCAGTCTTCCCAACACTGAAGCTTTCTTT,CASSLPNTEAFF
NA,TRBJ1-2,14,NA,TRBV19,TGTGCCAGTAGTATTCCCCCAGCGGTCTATGGCTACACCTTC,CASSIPPAVYGYTF
NA,TRBJ2-1,14,NA,TRBV18,TGTGCCAGCTCACCACTCATAGGTGACAATGAGCAGTTCTTC,CASSPLIGDNEQFF
NA,TRBJ2-5,15,TRBD2,TRBV7-2,TGTGCCAGCAGCTTATTAGCGGGGGGTCAAGAGACCCAGTACTTC,CASSLLAGGQETQYF
NA,TRBJ1-2,12,NA,TRBV5-6,TGTGCCAGCAGCTTGGCCGGAGGAGGCTACACCTTC,CASSLAGGGYTF
NA,TRBJ1-5,16,NA,TRBV6-6,TGTGCCAGCAGTTACCCCAGTCCTGCGTCCCCCGGGCCCCAGCATTTT,CASSYPSPASPGPQHF
NA,TRBJ2-3,15,TRBD2,TRBV15,TGTGCCACCAGCACGTTAGCGGGGCACACAGATACGCAGTATTTT,CATSTLAGHTDTQYF
NA,TRBJ1-2,14,TRBD1,TRBV25-1,TGTGCCAGCAGTGACCCGACAGGGGCAGGTGGCTACACCTTC,CASSDPTGAGGYTF
NA,TRBJ2-7,14,NA,TRBV10-3,TGTGCCATCAGTGAGGCCCTGAGGGACTACGAGCAGTACTTC,CAISEALRDYEQYF
NA,TRBJ2-3,16,TRBD2,TRBV9,TGTGCCAGCAGCGTCCCGACTAGCGAGGAGACAGATACGCAGTATTTT,CASSVPTSEETDTQYF
NA,TRBJ1-1,16,TRBD1,TRBV6-1,TGTGCCAGCAGTGCCCCTTCGGGACAGGGGGACACTGAAGCTTTCTTT,CASSAPSGQGDTEAFF
NA,TRBJ1-1,12,NA,TRBV5-1,TGCGCCAGCATCGGGTCGAACACTGAAGCTTTCTTT,CASIGSNTEAFF
NA,TRBJ2-3,13,TRBD2,TRBV13,TGTGCCAGCGAAGGTAGCGGGGGAGATACGCAGTATTTT,CASEGSGGDTQYF
NA,TRBJ2-3,16,NA,TRBV18,TGTGCCAGCTCACCGTTTGACAGTCTAGTCACAGATACGCAGTATTTT,CASSPFDSLVTDTQYF
once,TRBJ2-1,15,NA,TRBV4-2,TGTGCCAGCAGCCAAGACAGGGGATCCTACAATGAGCAGTTCTTC,CASSQDRGSYNEQFF
once,TRBJ2-1,15,TRBD2,TRBV7-9,TGTGCCAGCAGCCATAGGGGAGGGTCCTACAATGAGCAGTTCTTC,CASSHRGGSYNEQFF
NA,TRBJ2-1,18,TRBD1,TRBV7-3,TGTGCCAGCAGCTTAACGTCAAGGGGGCAGGGTGTCTCGGATGAGCAGTTCTTC,CASSLTSRGQGVSDEQFF
NA,TRBJ2-5,14,NA,TRBV5-4,TGTGCCAGCAGCTTGGTGTCCGCGGAAGAGACCCAGTACTTC,CASSLVSAEETQYF
NA,TRBJ1-5,15,NA,TRBV6-1,TGTGCCAGCAGTGCAGGGACTTTTTTCAATCAGCCCCAGCATTTT,CASSAGTFFNQPQHF
NA,TRBJ1-2,13,NA,TRBV18,TGTGCCAGCTCAAGGCTTACAGGGCATGGCTACACCTTC,CASSRLTGHGYTF
NA,TRBJ1-6,13,TRBD1,TRBV2,TGTGCCAGCAGGACAGGGTGGAATTCACCCCTCCACTTT,CASRTGWNSPLHF
NA,TRBJ2-2,16,NA,TRBV7-3,TGTGCCAGCAGCTTAGTCCACGGGGGTGACACCGGGGAGCTGTTTTTT,CASSLVHGGDTGELFF
NA,TRBJ1-1,13,NA,TRBV7-9,TGTGCCAGCAGCCCCTTAGGTGGCACTGAAGCTTTCTTT,CASSPLGGTEAFF
NA,TRBJ1-6,15,TRBD1,TRBV19,TGTGCCAGTAGGCAGGGACAGGGGGCGAGTTCACCCCTCCACTTT,CASRQGQGASSPLHF
NA,TRBJ1-2,15,NA,TRBV9,TGTGCCAGCAGTTCAGGGGCAGGGATTAACTATGGCTACACCTTC,CASSSGAGINYGYTF
few,TRBJ2-7,13,NA,TRBV7-9,TGTGCCAGCAGCCCCACGAATCAGGAGGTGCAGTACTTC,CASSPTNQEVQYF
NA,TRBJ1-2,14,NA,TRBV7-9,TGTGCCAGCCTTCCCCCCGGAGCTAACTATGGCTACACCTTC,CASLPPGANYGYTF
NA,TRBJ2-7,16,TRBD1,TRBV9,TGTGCCAGCGGCACGGGTAGGACAGGGGTCTCCTACGAGCAGTACTTC,CASGTGRTGVSYEQYF
NA,TRBJ1-5,15,NA,TRBV9,TGTGCCAGCAGCGTAGACGGGGGCGGGAATCAGCCCCAGCATTTT,CASSVDGGGNQPQHF
NA,TRBJ1-5,13,TRBD1,TRBV6-5,TGTGCCAGCAGTCCCGACAGGGATCAGCCCCAGCATTTT,CASSPDRDQPQHF
NA,TRBJ2-7,14,NA,TRBV5-6,TGTGCCAGCAGCTTTGGAGGATTCTCCTACGAGCAGTACTTC,CASSFGGFSYEQYF
NA,TRBJ2-7,15,TRBD1,TRBV2,TGTGCCAGCAGTGTCATTGGACAGGGGGCCTACGAGCAGTACTTC,CASSVIGQGAYEQYF
NA,TRBJ1-5,13,NA,TRBV5-1,TGCGCCAGCAGCTTATTAGGCCCGGAGCCCCAGCATTTT,CASSLLGPEPQHF
NA,TRBJ1-4,14,NA,TRBV9,TGTGCCAGCAGCCCCAGGGGCGTAAGTGAAAAACTGTTTTTT,CASSPRGVSEKLFF
NA,TRBJ1-1,13,NA,TRBV6-6,TGTGCCAGCAGTTCACCCTTGGACACTGAAGCTTTCTTT,CASSSPLDTEAFF
NA,TRBJ2-7,14,NA,TRBV9,TGTGCCAGCAGTCCAGGGGCCCTTGGTGACGGGCAGTACTTC,CASSPGALGDGQYF
NA,TRBJ1-5,13,NA,TRBV29-1,TGCAGCGTTGAAGGGGGAATGAATCAGCCCCAGCATTTT,CSVEGGMNQPQHF
NA,TRBJ1-6,14,NA,TRBV7-2,TGTGCCAGCAGCTTAATAGGGGCGGGCTCACCCCTCCACTTT,CASSLIGAGSPLHF